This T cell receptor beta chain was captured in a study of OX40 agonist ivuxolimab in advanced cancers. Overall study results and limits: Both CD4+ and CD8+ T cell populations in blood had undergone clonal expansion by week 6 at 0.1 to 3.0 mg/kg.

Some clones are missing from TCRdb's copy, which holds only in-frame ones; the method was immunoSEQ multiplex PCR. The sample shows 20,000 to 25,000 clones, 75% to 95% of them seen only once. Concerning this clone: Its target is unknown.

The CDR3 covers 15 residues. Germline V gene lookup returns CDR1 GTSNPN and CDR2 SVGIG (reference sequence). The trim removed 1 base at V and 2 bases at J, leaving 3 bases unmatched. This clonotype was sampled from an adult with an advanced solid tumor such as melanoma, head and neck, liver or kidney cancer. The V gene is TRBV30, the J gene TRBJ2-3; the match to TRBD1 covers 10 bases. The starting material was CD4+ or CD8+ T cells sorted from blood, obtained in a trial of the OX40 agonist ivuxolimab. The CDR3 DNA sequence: TGTGCCTGGAGTGGAGGACAGGGGGACACAGATACGCAGTATTTT. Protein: CAWSGGQGDTDTQYF. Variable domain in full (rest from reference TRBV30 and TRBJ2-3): SQTIHQWPATLVQPVGSPLSLECTVEGTSNPNLYWYRQAAGRGLQLLFYSVGIGQISSEVPQNLSASRPQDRQFILSSKKLLLSDSGFYLCAWSGGQGDTDTQYFGPGTRLTVL.